The T cell receptor beta chain under discussion was sequenced for a study of T-cell memory formation after mild COVID-19. Study summary: TCR clusters showed largely donor specificity.

Employing constant-segment primers, 5'RACE generated TCR alpha and TCR beta cDNA libraries bearing sample barcodes and UMIs. From the 5' RACE reads, TCRdb called clonotypes with MiXCR, one entry per CDR3 protein. The repertoire holds some 490,000 distinct CDR3 sequences, roughly 20% seen once, with around an eighth in the top ten. On this clonotype: Antigen: not known.

The germline CDR1 and CDR2 sequences are ENHRY and SYGVKD. Trimming at V came to 4 bases and at J to 6 bases, leaving 3 bases not matched to a gene. CDR3 size: 15 residues. Overall study results and limits: Clones that contracted from day 15 to 85 had balanced CD4/CD8; later expanders were CD4+ biased. Some clones that responded turned up in pre-infection memory, which suggests that cross-reactive memory joined in.

This clonotype was obtained from an adult woman who had mild COVID-19 (a few samples of this study predate the infection). Cell type and time point are not known. The gene calls are TRBV10-3 and TRBJ2-1; 13 bases align to TRBD2. Sequencing used PBMCs or a T cell subset sorted from them (not recorded which). The CDR3 sequence: CAISAGTSGTNEQFF. Here the CDR3 DNA reads TGTGCCATCAGTGCCGGGACTAGCGGGACCAATGAGCAGTTCTTC.